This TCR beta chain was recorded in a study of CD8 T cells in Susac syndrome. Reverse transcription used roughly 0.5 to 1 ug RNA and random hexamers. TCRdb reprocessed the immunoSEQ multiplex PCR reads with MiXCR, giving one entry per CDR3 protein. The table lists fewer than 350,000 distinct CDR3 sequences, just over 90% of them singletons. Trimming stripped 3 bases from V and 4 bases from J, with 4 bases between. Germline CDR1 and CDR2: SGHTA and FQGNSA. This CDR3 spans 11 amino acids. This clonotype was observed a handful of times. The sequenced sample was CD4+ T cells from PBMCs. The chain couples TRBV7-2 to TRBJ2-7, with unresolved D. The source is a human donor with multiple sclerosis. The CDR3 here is CASSFQYEQYF. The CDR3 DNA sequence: TGTGCCAGCAGCTTCCAGTACGAGCAGTACTTC.